Presented here are 2 T cell receptor beta chains from one specimen sequenced in a study of blood T cell repertoires in COVID-19. This table comes from immunoSEQ multiplex PCR, and its TCRdb copy is limited to in-frame clones, with some not included. The sample gives fewer than 50,000 clones, 65% to 90% of which show up once; about 8% is in the top ten. Sequencing was done on a sample of peripheral blood. The receptor set was obtained from a human donor in a cohort sampled during active COVID-19.

The rearrangement joins TRBV25-1 to TRBJ2-1; D is possibly TRBD2 (5 bases). The germline gives CDR1 MGHDK, CDR2 SYGVNS. The V end lost 1 base, the J end lost 2 bases, and 12 bases lay between the germline ends. The CDR3 runs to 16 residues. The CDR3 DNA is TGTGCCAGCAGTGAATTTGAGGGAATGGCCTACAATGAGCAGTTCTTC. This encodes CASSEFEGMAYNEQFF.

The genes are TRBV7-2 and TRBJ2-4, with D possibly matching TRBD1 (6 bases). Germline loops: CDR1 SGHTA, CDR2 FQGNSA. Trimming shortened V by 1 base and J by 3 bases, and 13 bases separated the two germline ends. This CDR3 comprises 16 residues. For the CDR3, the DNA is TGTGCCAGCAGCTTAGAGGGCAGGGGAGTCAAAAACATTCAGTACTTC. As protein: CASSLEGRGVKNIQYF.